This note documents a single TCR beta chain sequence. TCRdb re-called the RT-PCR reads through MiXCR, storing one row per CDR3 protein. In the table there are 180,000 or so distinct CDR3 sequences, approximately 12% of which are singletons. This entry comes from a study of response to subunit inactivated influenza vaccine. A further study also used this sample, focusing on T cells expressing NK-cell markers. This second study says: The authors made TCR beta cDNA libraries by 5'RACE template switching. This switching added a universal primer site and UMIs. It was from sorted CD3+CD56+NKG2C+, CD3+CD56+NKG2C- and CD3+CD56-NKG2C+ T cells that TCR beta repertoires came. Six of the donors carried dominant NKG2C+ clonotypes that took up about 1.0-7.5% of their CD8+ T cells. One observes that, in several donors, these clonotypes were also the leading ones within the CD3+CD56-NKG2C+ fraction. HCMV specificity of expanded NKG2C+ T cell clones remained unclear.

The TCR sequence derives from a man aged 45-60 years who received an inactivated influenza vaccine. The sample in question was CD8+ T cells sorted from PBMCs, obtained roughly 13 days after vaccination.

CDR3 sequence reads: CASSPPDRVLYSGNTIYF. For the CDR3, the DNA is TGTGCCAGCAGTCCTCCCGACAGGGTCCTTTACTCTGGAAACACCATATATTTT. The chain employs TRBV12-3 or TRBV12-4 and TRBJ1-3, with 7 bases identical to TRBD1. V lost 5 bases and J lost 0; bases outside the gene matches: 13. This CDR3 spans 18 amino acids.